One sample yielded the 27 T cell receptor beta chains listed below, sequenced in a study of CD8 T cells in ankylosing spondylitis. Findings and caveats of the study: Ankylosing spondylitis blood appeared to carry a characteristic TCR beta motif of under ten highly homologous variants.

These TCRs are of unknown antigen specificity. TCRdb processed the 5' RACE reads anew with MiXCR; each CDR3 protein has one entry. The table records 450,000 or so distinct CDR3 sequences, 25% to 30% of them present only once. The sequenced material came from blood, either unsorted or a sorted T cell fraction (not recorded which). These receptors originate from a male donor with ankylosing spondylitis.

This clonotype was counted between two and nine times. This chain uses TRBV5-1 with TRBJ2-3; the D gene is possibly TRBD2 (5 bases). V lost 3 bases and J 2 bases, leaving 16 bases between the germline ends. In germline, CDR1 is SGHRS, CDR2 YFSETQ. The CDR3 sequence is 16 residues long. CDR3 sequence reads: CASSSSPAENTDTQYF. In DNA, the CDR3 is TGCGCCAGCAGCTCCTCCCCAGCGGAGAACACAGATACGCAGTATTTT.

This clonotype was detected a few times. DNA of the CDR3: TGTGCCAGCAGTTACGTCGGAGCTGAATATAATTCACCCCTCCACTTT. This encodes CASSYVGAEYNSPLHF. This sequence joins TRBV28 and TRBJ1-6; D gene ambiguous. The CDR3 loop spans 16 amino acids. Germline CDR1 and CDR2: MDHEN and SYDVKM. Trimming stripped 4 bases from V and 4 bases from J, with 14 bases between.

This rearrangement joins TRBV30 to TRBJ1-6; D unresolved. V lost 2 bases to trimming and J lost 10 bases, with 15 bases between them. The CDR3 totals 14 residues. CDR1 GTSNPN and CDR2 SVGIG come from the germline V gene (reference sequence). The CDR3 here is CAWSPRPLVSPLHF. CDR3 nucleotides: TGTGCCTGGAGTCCTCGGCCCCTGGTGTCACCCCTCCACTTT.

In its sample, this clonotype was seen a few times. The chain employs TRBV7-2 and TRBJ2-3; D is possibly TRBD2 (6 bases). Germline CDR1 is SGHTA and CDR2 is FQGNSA. The length of the CDR3 is 15 residues. The V end was cut by 1 base, the J end by 5 bases, with 13 bases between. The CDR3 is CASSLDGSKVDTQYF. CDR3 nucleotide sequence: TGTGCCAGCAGCTTAGACGGGAGTAAGGTAGATACGCAGTATTTT.

This chain uses TRBV20-1 with TRBJ1-5, with 8 bases fitting TRBD1. CDR3 size: 12 residues. Germline values: CDR1 DFQATT, CDR2 SNEGSKA (reference sequence). After removal of 6 bases from V and 6 bases from J, the junction contained 4 bases not matched to a gene. CDR3 in amino acids: CSAGTGGQPQHF. CDR3 coding DNA: TGCAGTGCCGGGACAGGTGGTCAGCCCCAGCATTTT.

The sample holds a few counts of this clonotype. The V call is TRBV20-1, the J call TRBJ2-2; no clear D gene. The CDR3 is 14 residues long. Trimming took 4 bases from V and 3 from J, leaving 12 bases between them. Per the germline V gene, CDR1 is DFQATT and CDR2 is SNEGSKA (reference sequence). The CDR3 loop reads CSAKSRRYTGELFF. For the CDR3, the DNA is TGCAGTGCTAAGTCTAGAAGGTACACCGGGGAGCTGTTTTTT.

This sequence joins TRBV11-2 and TRBJ2-7; D uncertain. The V end was cut by 3 bases, the J end by 2 bases, with 5 bases between. The germline V gene encodes CDR1 SGHAT and CDR2 FQNNGV. The CDR3 sequence is 12 residues long. The CDR3 coding sequence is TGTGCCAGCAGCTTTGGCCCCTACGAGCAGTACGTC. Translating it yields CASSFGPYEQYV.

The genes are TRBV10-2 and TRBJ1-3; D not certain. Germline lookup yields CDR1 WSHSY and CDR2 SAAADI. Trimming took 7 bases from V and 4 from J, leaving 11 bases between them. The CDR3 contains 13 residues. CDR3 protein: CASIHLEGNTIYF. The CDR3, as DNA: TGCGCCAGCATCCATCTGGAGGGAAACACCATATATTTT.

This clonotype has just a few counts. This chain joins TRBV5-1 and TRBJ1-1; weak D call: TRBD1 (6 bases). This CDR3 comprises 13 residues. Trimming removed 3 bases at V and 4 bases at J, with 10 bases between. The germline V gene encodes CDR1 SGHRS and CDR2 YFSETQ. The CDR3 reads CASSWKGGTEAFF. In nucleotides, the CDR3 is TGCGCCAGCAGCTGGAAGGGGGGCACTGAAGCTTTCTTT.

This clonotype is medium-sized. CDR3 sequence (DNA): TGCAGCGTCAAGATAGCGGGAGGATCGGGCGAGCAGTACTTC. Encoded protein: CSVKIAGGSGEQYF. The chain recombines TRBV29-1 with TRBJ2-7; 10 nucleotides agree with TRBD2. The V and J ends lost 6 bases and 6 bases, in that order; junction bases with no gene match: 11. The length of the CDR3 is 14 residues. Germline V gene data show CDR1 as SQVTM and CDR2 as ANQGSEA.

The chain joins TRBV20-1 to TRBJ2-5; D is unclear. The V gene lost 3 bases and the J gene lost 0 bases, with 11 bases spanning the gap. This CDR3 contains 14 residues. Germline loops: CDR1 DFQATT, CDR2 SNEGSKA (reference sequence). CDR3 sequence (DNA): TGCAGTGCTAGCCACCAAATGTACCAAGAGACCCAGTACTTC. It is translated as CSASHQMYQETQYF.

The chain links TRBV7-9 to TRBJ1-2, with no clear D. Germline-derived CDR1 and CDR2 are SEHNR and FQNEAQ (reference sequence). This CDR3 region has 15 residues. V shed 5 bases and J shed 0 bases, with 13 bases lying between them. The CDR3 loop reads CASSQHTGANYGYTF. The CDR3 bases are TGTGCCAGCAGCCAACACACCGGGGCTAACTATGGCTACACCTTC.

The sample holds a few counts of this clonotype. The chain recombines TRBV5-1 with TRBJ1-1; D call uncertain. This CDR3 region has 14 residues. The germline V and J ends were trimmed by 4 bases and 4 bases, with 14 bases remaining between them. Germline V gives CDR1 SGHRS, CDR2 YFSETQ. DNA for the CDR3: TGCGCCAGCAGCCCAACCCGGGCAAGCACTGAAGCTTTCTTT. The encoded protein is CASSPTRASTEAFF.

Only a few counts were recorded for this clonotype. V and J are TRBV20-1 and TRBJ2-1, with TRBD1 identical over 8 bases. The V segment lost 6 bases and the J segment 8 bases; nucleotides outside the gene matches: 12. Germline CDR1 is DFQATT and CDR2 is SNEGSKA (reference sequence). This CDR3 region has 14 residues. Here the CDR3 DNA reads TGCAGTGCGAACTATAGGACAGGGAGCGATGAGCAGTTCTTC. Translation: CSANYRTGSDEQFF.

The chain combines TRBV10-3 with TRBJ2-3; 7 bases align to TRBD2. J was trimmed by 6 bases and V by 0 bases; bases with no gene match: 6. CDR3 size: 15 residues. Germline V gene lookup returns CDR1 ENHRY and CDR2 SYGVKD. The CDR3 is CAISESSAGSDTQYF. As DNA, the CDR3 is TGTGCCATCAGTGAGTCGTCAGCGGGAAGTGATACGCAGTATTTT.

This clonotype was detected a few times. This sequence joins TRBV5-1 and TRBJ2-3; 11 bases fit TRBD2. J was trimmed by 5 bases and V by 4 bases; bases with no gene match: 6. CDR1 and CDR2 from the germline V gene are SGHRS and YFSETQ. This CDR3 comprises 15 residues. The CDR3 bases are TGCGCCAGCAGCCAGGGACTAGCGGAGGGAGATACGCAGTATTTT. Protein: CASSQGLAEGDTQYF.

This clonotype was detected only a few times. This sequence joins TRBV29-1 and TRBJ1-4; 10 nucleotides line up with TRBD1. From germline, CDR1 is SQVTM and CDR2 ANQGSEA. The CDR3 has 15 amino acids. Trimming took 4 bases from V and 7 from J; bases not matched to a gene: 9. CDR3 coding DNA: TGCAGCGTTGCCGGGACAGGGGCTTCAGGTGAAAAACTGTTTTTT. This codes for CSVAGTGASGEKLFF.

Only a few counts were recorded for this clonotype. The rearrangement uses TRBV5-1 and TRBJ2-5; tentative D call: TRBD2 (6 bases). Trimming took off 5 bases at V and 2 bases at J, with 13 bases between the two ends. Germline loops: CDR1 SGHRS, CDR2 YFSETQ. The CDR3 spans 14 residues. The CDR3 here is CASSWLGGQETQYF. The DNA for the CDR3 is TGCGCCAGCAGTTGGCTAGGAGGGCAAGAGACCCAGTACTTC.

This clonotype has a single count. This chain's CDR3 is CASSPAAGGPAGELFF. The CDR3 region has the DNA TGTGCCAGCTCACCAGCGGCGGGAGGGCCCGCCGGGGAGCTGTTTTTT. V is TRBV18 and J is TRBJ2-2; 9 bases match TRBD2. J gave up 6 bases and V 2 bases, and 7 bases lay outside the gene matches. The CDR3 extends over 16 amino acids. Germline values: CDR1 KGHSH, CDR2 LQKENI.

The V and J genes are TRBV20-1 and TRBJ1-1; 7 positions match TRBD1. This CDR3 contains 13 residues. Germline V gives CDR1 DFQATT, CDR2 SNEGSKA (reference sequence). V gave up 6 bases and J gave up 1 base; unmatched junction bases: 5. In DNA, the CDR3 is TGCAGTGCACTTGGGACAGCGAACACTGAAGCTTTCTTT. Protein product: CSALGTANTEAFF.

The chain joins TRBV12-3 or TRBV12-4 to TRBJ1-2, with a possible D match to TRBD1 (5 bases). Trimming removed 5 bases at V and 6 bases at J, with 13 bases between. This CDR3 comprises 13 residues. Here the CDR3 reads CASSIGGMDGYTF. CDR3 bases: TGTGCCAGCAGTATTGGGGGTATGGATGGCTACACCTTC.

J is TRBJ1-1 and V is TRBV29-1; D is ambiguous. Germline V gene sequence: CDR1 SQVTM, CDR2 ANQGSEA. V lost 7 bases, J lost 1 base, and 16 bases lay in between. This CDR3 contains 14 residues. This chain's CDR3 is CSARTFTGNTEAFF. In nucleotides, the CDR3 is TGCAGCGCCCGAACCTTCACGGGGAACACTGAAGCTTTCTTT.

The chain couples TRBV3-1 to TRBJ1-1; 9 bases are shared with TRBD1. Germline V lookup: CDR1 LGHDT, CDR2 YNNKEL (reference sequence). After removal of 3 bases from V and 4 bases from J, the junction contained 3 bases not matched to a gene. The length of the CDR3 is 14 residues. The CDR3 sequence is CASSQLDRGTEAFF. The CDR3 DNA sequence: TGTGCCAGCAGCCAGTTGGACAGGGGCACTGAAGCTTTCTTT.

J is TRBJ1-1 and V is TRBV18; D not certain. Germline V gene data show CDR1 as KGHSH and CDR2 as LQKENI. Trimming took off 0 bases at V and 2 bases at J, with 10 bases between the two ends. This CDR3 spans 15 amino acids. CDR3 in DNA: TGTGCCAGCTCACCACCGTCGGGAGCAAACACTGAAGCTTTCTTT. As protein: CASSPPSGANTEAFF.

This clonotype was seen a few times. The V call is TRBV6-1, the J call TRBJ1-1, with 9 bases matching TRBD1. The CDR3 runs to 13 residues. The trim removed 6 bases at V and 4 bases at J, leaving 3 bases unmatched. Germline values: CDR1 MNHNS, CDR2 SASEGT. DNA of the CDR3: TGTGCCAGCAGGCGGACAGGGGTCACTGAAGCTTTCTTT. Translated, it gives CASRRTGVTEAFF.

A few counts support this clonotype. The chain uses TRBV27 and TRBJ2-3, with D possibly being TRBD1 (6 bases). CDR3 size: 14 residues. Germline values: CDR1 MNHEY, CDR2 SMNVEV (reference sequence). V was cut by 2 bases and J by 6 bases, with 12 bases left in between. The CDR3 region has the DNA TGTGCCAGCAGTTTAACTCCTCAGGGGGATACGCAGTATTTT. The encoded protein is CASSLTPQGDTQYF.

This chain links TRBV29-1 with TRBJ2-7, with D maybe TRBD2 (5 bases). This CDR3 comprises 12 residues. Per the germline V gene, CDR1 is SQVTM and CDR2 is ANQGSEA. Trimming shortened V by 7 bases and J by 2 bases, and 12 bases separated the two germline ends. The CDR3 nucleotides are TGCAGCGCCGGCACGGGAACCTACGAGCAGTACTTC. Translated: CSAGTGTYEQYF.